These 29 T cell receptor beta chains originate from one sample sequenced in a study of T-cell memory formation after mild COVID-19. TCRdb reprocessed the 5' RACE reads via MiXCR and lists one record per CDR3 protein. The repertoire holds hundreds of thousands of distinct CDR3 sequences, roughly 8% seen once, with under 25% in the top ten. The specimen sequenced was PBMCs or a T cell subset sorted from them (not recorded which). These receptors originate from a man younger than 35 who had mild COVID-19 (a few samples of this study predate the infection). Cell type and time point are not known.

This clonotype was recorded many times. The chain has TRBV4-2 and TRBJ1-2; 8 bases are shared with TRBD1. Per the germline V gene, CDR1 is LGHNA and CDR2 is YNFKEQ. J was trimmed by 6 bases and V by 6 bases; bases with no gene match: 9. The length of the CDR3 is 14 residues. The chain's CDR3 is CASRTDRASDGYTF. The CDR3 coding sequence is TGTGCCAGCAGAACGGACAGGGCGAGCGATGGCTACACCTTC.

There are a few counts of this clonotype. V is TRBV28 and J is TRBJ2-3; 7 bases are a match to TRBD2. J was trimmed by 2 bases and V by 7 bases; bases with no gene match: 9. The CDR3 loop spans 15 amino acids. Germline V lookup: CDR1 MDHEN, CDR2 SYDVKM. The DNA for the CDR3 is TGTGCCAGCACCACCCTCGGGGGGATCACAGATACGCAGTATTTT. Translation gives CASTTLGGITDTQYF. The entire variable domain, with the rest obtained from reference TRBV28 and TRBJ2-3, is as follows: DVKVTQSSRYLVKRTGEKVFLECVQDMDHENMFWYRQDPGLGLRLIYFSYDVKMKEKGDIPEGYSVSREKKERFSLILESASTNQTSMYLCASTTLGGITDTQYFGPGTRLTVL.

This clonotype occurred many times. The chain recombines TRBV6-6 with TRBJ1-5; D unclear. The V end lost 7 bases, the J end lost 2 bases, and 6 bases lay between the germline ends. There are 12 residues in the CDR3. Germline CDR1 MNHNY, CDR2 SVGAGI (reference sequence). The CDR3: CASKEGNQPQHF. The DNA of the CDR3 is TGTGCCAGCAAGGAAGGCAATCAGCCCCAGCATTTT.

The chain recombines TRBV7-9 with TRBJ1-1; D is possibly TRBD1 (5 bases). CDR3 size: 15 residues. V was shortened by 3 bases and J by 1 base, with 12 bases between the two germline ends. Germline assignment: CDR1 SEHNR and CDR2 FQNEAQ (reference sequence). CDR3 residues: CASSLANGGNTEAFF. The CDR3 region has the DNA TGTGCCAGCAGCTTGGCTAATGGGGGGAACACTGAAGCTTTCTTT.

The chain couples TRBV2 to TRBJ2-5, with TRBD2 as a possible D gene (5 bases). The CDR3 spans 11 residues. V gave up 6 bases and J gave up 5 bases, with 7 bases separating them. Per the germline V gene, CDR1 is SNHLY and CDR2 is FYNNEI. The CDR3 region has the DNA TGTGCCAGCAGGACTAAGGAGACCCAGTACTTC. It is translated as CASRTKETQYF.

This clonotype was counted between two and nine times. The limits of the CDR3 on the DNA are not certain, so only TCRdb's listed CDR3 is given. The V gene is TRBV28, the J gene TRBJ2-5; the tabulated D call, TRBD2, remains unverified against the DNA. Germline lookup yields CDR1 MDHEN and CDR2 SYDVKM. The CDR3 is 14 residues long, ends included. CDR3 loop: CASSTSGSGETQYF.

The chain is built from TRBV9 and TRBJ2-3; the D is unclear. This CDR3 is 14 amino acids long. V lost 0 bases and J lost 3, with 8 bases in between. The germline gives CDR1 SGDLS, CDR2 YYNGEE. CDR3 amino acids: CASSVAGVTDTQYF. CDR3 nucleotide sequence: TGTGCCAGCAGCGTAGCTGGGGTGACAGATACGCAGTATTTT.

This clonotype has a count of ten or more. This chain connects TRBV5-1 to TRBJ1-3; D unclear. Trimming pared 3 bases from V and 1 base from J, leaving 8 bases between. This CDR3 is 14 amino acids long. The germline gives CDR1 SGHRS, CDR2 YFSETQ. The CDR3, as DNA: TGCGCCAGCAGCTCCCCCGGATCTGGAAACACCATATATTTT. It is translated as CASSSPGSGNTIYF.

This clonotype was counted only a few times. The V gene is TRBV4-2, the J gene TRBJ1-2, with a weak D call TRBD1 (6 bases). The CDR3 is 15 amino acids. Trimming left V 3 bases short and J 2 bases short, with 13 bases between. Germline V lookup: CDR1 LGHNA, CDR2 YNFKEQ. The DNA of the CDR3 is TGTGCCAGCAGCCAGGGACCCGACAGGAACTATGGCTACACCTTC. Translated: CASSQGPDRNYGYTF.

The chain links TRBV20-1 to TRBJ2-3; 12 bases align to TRBD2. After removal of 0 bases from V and 4 bases from J, the junction contained 8 bases not matched to a gene. This CDR3 has 17 residues. The V gene's germline CDR1 is DFQATT and CDR2 SNEGSKA (reference sequence). CDR3 DNA sequence: TGCAGTGCTAGAGATCTTGCTAGCGGGGGGGAGGCAGATACGCAGTATTTT. Translating it yields CSARDLASGGEADTQYF.

This chain connects TRBV20-1 to TRBJ2-5; maybe TRBD2 (7 bases). This CDR3 spans 13 amino acids. CDR1 is DFQATT, CDR2 SNEGSKA, per germline (reference sequence). The V and J ends lost 0 bases and 7 bases respectively, with 12 bases between them. The CDR3 spells CSAREPRGGTQYF. CDR3 DNA sequence: TGCAGTGCTAGAGAACCTAGGGGGGGGACCCAGTACTTC.

This chain uses TRBV13 with TRBJ1-2; no definite D call. V was clipped by 3 bases and J by 7 bases, with 3 bases between them. The CDR3 loop spans 10 amino acids. CDR1 and CDR2 (germline): PRHDT, FYEKMQ (reference sequence). The CDR3 bases are TGTGCCAGCAGCTTTATTGGCTACACCTTC. Translated: CASSFIGYTF.

This clonotype was counted many times. The chain carries TRBV7-9 and TRBJ2-7, with unresolved D. This CDR3 has 11 amino acids. Trimming took off 5 bases at V and 3 bases at J, with 5 bases between the two ends. Germline loops: CDR1 SEHNR, CDR2 FQNEAQ (reference sequence). CDR3 coding DNA: TGTGCCAGCAGCCCCCTCTACGAGCAGTACTTC. Protein product: CASSPLYEQYF.

This clonotype was counted a few times. V usage is TRBV12-3 or TRBV12-4 and J usage is TRBJ2-7, with D possibly TRBD2 on 7 matching bases. CDR3 length: 13 residues. Trimming pared 2 bases from V and 4 bases from J, leaving 9 bases between. CDR3 in DNA: TGTGCCAGCAGTTTACGGGGGGCTTACGAGCAGTACTTC. This translates into CASSLRGAYEQYF.

This clonotype was observed many times. The chain links TRBV20-1 to TRBJ2-1, with 11 bases lining up with TRBD2. Germline lookup yields CDR1 DFQATT and CDR2 SNEGSKA (reference sequence). The junction had 13 bases not matched to a gene; V was cut back by 0 bases and J by 9 bases. The CDR3 contains 17 residues. CDR3 nucleotides: TGCAGTGCTAGAGATTATGAACTAGCGGGGGCCCCGTCTGAGCAGTTCTTC. This gives the protein CSARDYELAGAPSEQFF.

This clonotype occurred a few times. The V call is TRBV4-2, the J call TRBJ2-7, with D perhaps matching TRBD2 (5 bases). V was pared by 0 bases and J by 4 bases, with 19 bases between. From germline, CDR1 is LGHNA and CDR2 YNFKEQ. The CDR3 contains 17 residues. DNA for the CDR3: TGTGCCAGCAGCCAAGACTCTCAGAGGTCCTCGGGGTACGAGCAGTACGTC. Its translation: CASSQDSQRSSGYEQYV.

The chain uses TRBV27 and TRBJ1-5; weak D call: TRBD1 (5 bases). The germline V gene has CDR1 MNHEY and CDR2 SMNVEV (reference sequence). Trimming shortened V by 4 bases and J by 6 bases, and 22 bases separated the two germline ends. The CDR3 runs 17 residues. This CDR3 is CASSSSSGLWLSQPQHF. The CDR3 nucleotides read TGTGCCAGCAGTTCCTCATCAGGGTTATGGTTGAGTCAGCCCCAGCATTTT.

This clonotype was seen only a few times. CDR3 protein: CASSVVLGHENTEAFF. DNA of the CDR3: TGTGCCAGCAGCGTAGTTCTGGGACACGAGAACACTGAAGCTTTCTTT. The genes are TRBV9 and TRBJ1-1; weak D call: TRBD1 (6 bases). The length of the CDR3 is 16 residues. Germline-derived CDR1 and CDR2 are SGDLS and YYNGEE. V lost 0 bases and J 1 base, leaving 13 bases between the germline ends.

This clonotype was seen more than once but under ten times. This chain joins TRBV7-8 and TRBJ1-4; possible D gene TRBD1, 5 bases. CDR1 SGHVS and CDR2 FQNEAQ come from the germline V gene. The CDR3 has 14 amino acids. Between the trimmed V and J ends, which lost 2 bases and 10 bases, there was a span of 14 bases. The CDR3 sequence: CASSLRQSGRKLFF. The DNA for the CDR3 is TGTGCCAGCAGCTTACGACAGTCAGGGAGAAAACTGTTTTTT.

The V call is TRBV24-1, the J call TRBJ1-1; a weak D match, TRBD1 (6 bases). Trimming removed 3 bases at V and 5 bases at J, with 21 bases between. The germline V gene has CDR1 KGHDR and CDR2 SFDVKD. This CDR3 spans 17 amino acids. The CDR3 DNA reads TGTGCCACCAGTGATGGGCGCCGAACAGGGTGGGGTACTGAAGCTTTCTTT. Its translation is CATSDGRRTGWGTEAFF.

This clonotype was found a few times. The DNA of the CDR3 is TGCGCCAGCAGCCCGCTTGGGACTAGCGGGGGTAGAGGGGAGACCCAGTACTTC. Its protein is CASSPLGTSGGRGETQYF. This rearrangement joins TRBV5-1 to TRBJ2-5, with 14 bases that match TRBD2. The germline CDR1 and CDR2 sequences are SGHRS and YFSETQ. The CDR3 covers 18 residues. V was clipped by 4 bases and J by 5 bases; unmatched bases: 13.

This clonotype occurred many times. The chain joins TRBV7-9 to TRBJ1-1; D is possibly TRBD1 (5 bases). The CDR3 has 13 amino acids. V lost 5 bases and J lost 5, with 12 bases in between. The germline V gene encodes CDR1 SEHNR and CDR2 FQNEAQ (reference sequence). The CDR3 DNA reads TGTGCCAGCAGCCTATCAGGGTTTACTGAAGCTTTCTTT. This translates into CASSLSGFTEAFF.

The chain is built from TRBV6-2 or TRBV6-3 and TRBJ2-7; D may match TRBD1 or TRBD2 (5 bases each). CDR3 length: 16 residues. V lost 5 bases and J 2 bases, leaving 19 bases between the germline ends. The germline CDR1 and CDR2 sequences are MNHEY and SVGEGT. The CDR3, as DNA: TGTGCCAGCAGTAACCCCGGGGCCTATATGACCTACGAGCAGTACGTC. This gives the protein CASSNPGAYMTYEQYV.

A few counts support this clonotype. The chain is built from TRBV20-1 and TRBJ1-2, with TRBD1 matching over 7 bases. The CDR3 length is 14 residues. Germline V gives CDR1 DFQATT, CDR2 SNEGSKA (reference sequence). Trimming took 3 bases from V and 4 from J; bases not matched to a gene: 8. CDR3 in DNA: TGCAGTGCTAGTGACCGACAGGGAAGCTATGGCTACACCTTC. It specifies CSASDRQGSYGYTF.

This clonotype came up a few times. The chain employs TRBV6-5 and TRBJ2-7; D is perhaps TRBD2 (7 bases). Germline lookup yields CDR1 MNHEY and CDR2 SVGAGI. This CDR3 contains 15 residues. Between the trimmed V and J ends, which lost 2 bases and 5 bases, there was a span of 16 bases. The CDR3 DNA reads as TGTGCCAGCAGTTACAGCACAGGGACTATCAACGAGCAGTACTTC. Protein product: CASSYSTGTINEQYF.

This clonotype occurred many times. V gene TRBV5-1 combines with J gene TRBJ1-1; D unresolved. V was trimmed by 5 bases and J by 4 bases, leaving 12 bases between them. Germline CDR1 and CDR2: SGHRS and YFSETQ. The CDR3 is made up of 13 amino acids. Here the CDR3 reads CASSLDGSTEAFF. DNA of the CDR3: TGCGCCAGCAGTCTGGACGGTTCCACTGAAGCTTTCTTT. Combining the CDR3 with reference TRBV5-1 and TRBJ1-1 gives the whole variable domain KAGVTQTPRYLIKTRGQQVTLSCSPISGHRSVSWYQQTPGQGLQFLFEYFSETQRNKGNFPGRFSGRQFSNSRSEMNVSTLELGDSALYLCASSLDGSTEAFFGQGTRLTVV.

This clonotype was detected many times. The chain links TRBV7-3 to TRBJ2-2, with TRBD2 matching 8 bases. This CDR3 comprises 17 residues. The germline CDR1 and CDR2 sequences are SGHTA and FQGTGA. Unmatched junction bases numbered 5, after V lost 2 bases and J lost 0 bases. CDR3 DNA sequence: TGTGCCAGCAGCTTAGGGCGGCGGGGGGCGAACACCGGGGAGCTGTTTTTT. Protein sequence: CASSLGRRGANTGELFF.

This chain links TRBV7-3 with TRBJ2-7; tentatively, D is TRBD2 (7 bases). Trimming stripped 4 bases from V and 10 bases from J, with 17 bases between. This CDR3 spans 13 amino acids. Germline values: CDR1 SGHTA, CDR2 FQGTGA. CDR3 region: CASSSVGGADQYF. For the CDR3, the DNA is TGTGCCAGCAGCTCGGTGGGGGGGGCTGACCAGTACTTC.

This clonotype was seen more than once but under ten times. This chain links TRBV10-3 with TRBJ2-2, with unresolved D. V was clipped by 0 bases and J by 7 bases, with 15 bases between them. Germline V CDR1 and CDR2: ENHRY, SYGVKD. CDR3 size: 16 residues. CDR3 loop: CAISESTDDKIGELFF. In DNA, the CDR3 is TGTGCCATCAGTGAGTCCACAGACGATAAAATCGGGGAGCTGTTTTTT.